The clone carrying this TCR beta chain was seen ten or more times. The antigen is undetermined. The CDR3 has 15 residues. Germline assignment: CDR1 SGHTA and CDR2 FQGNSA. The germline V and J ends were trimmed by 5 bases and 3 bases, with 17 bases remaining between them. Attached unique molecular identifiers marked individual cDNA molecules. TCRdb re-called the 5' RACE reads with MiXCR, one entry per CDR3 protein. The data hold tens of thousands of distinct CDR3 sequences, with approximately 10% observed a single time. These data originate in a study of early T cells in non-severe SARS-CoV-2 infection. Background on the study: The sequenced material was bulk RNA from unsorted whole blood, and its chains were unpaired.

Study results and limitations: Clonotype matching in VDJdb favored anti-spike CD8 responses and did not capture private and CD4 specificities.

The TCR originated in an adult who was a healthcare worker with PCR-confirmed SARS-CoV-2 infection or an uninfected control (not recorded which). The sequencing here drew on whole blood, taken at baseline. The gene calls are TRBV7-2 and TRBJ2-7, with unresolved D. CDR3 protein: CASSLSTGRYYEQYF. The CDR3 DNA reads as TGTGCCAGCAGCCTTTCTACGGGCCGCTACTACGAGCAGTACTTC.